What follows describes a single T cell receptor beta chain. Its target is unknown. This clone may be a read error of a much larger clone one base away. This specimen belongs to a study of Graves' ophthalmopathy and Graves' hyperthyroidism. Looking at the study overall: Where ophthalmopathy was absent within 18 months of follow-up, hyperthyroidism was stable. General study findings and limits: For predicting ophthalmopathy progression, the model had 70.59% sensitivity and nearly 75% specificity. An approximately 82% specificity and around 90% sensitivity were achieved by a 13-signature model that separated ophthalmopathy from stable hyperthyroidism.

V gave up 2 bases and J gave up 4 bases; unmatched junction bases: 1. Germline assignment: CDR1 DFQATT and CDR2 SNEGSKA (reference sequence). The CDR3 runs to 14 residues. RNA transcripts provided the template for amplifying TCR beta CDR3 regions. The workflow started with a first-round RT-PCR run with HTBI primers and then moved on to a second-round multiplex PCR. TCRdb re-called the multiplex PCR reads through MiXCR, storing one row per CDR3 protein. This table holds around 1,200,000 distinct CDR3 sequences, roughly 35% found once. The TCR sequence derives from an adult man with Graves' hyperthyroidism. Material for sequencing was peripheral blood or thyroid tissue (not recorded which). The rearrangement uses TRBV20-1 and TRBJ2-2; 10 nucleotides match TRBD2. Here the CDR3 reads CSARPSGSTGELFF. Here the CDR3 DNA reads TGCAGTGCTAGACCTAGCGGGAGCACCGGGGAGCTGTTTTTT.